This T cell receptor (beta chain) originates from a study of T cells in Graves' hyperthyroidism and ophthalmopathy. This clonotype was seen repeatedly, ten times or more. Amplified TCR beta CDR3 regions came from RNA transcripts. The study used the HTBI primer set for a first-round RT-PCR of the TCR CDR3. TCRdb recomputed calls from the multiplex PCR reads with MiXCR, one row per CDR3 protein. The table shows 450,000 to 650,000 distinct CDR3 sequences, with less than 25% occurring only once. Germline V gene lookup returns CDR1 SGDLS and CDR2 YYNGEE. CDR3 length: 13 amino acids. Trimming removed 3 bases at V and 8 bases at J, with 14 bases between.

This sequence joins TRBV9 and TRBJ1-1; maybe TRBD1 (6 bases). This TCR was recovered from a man aged 18 to 30 with Graves' hyperthyroidism. The sample consisted of blood. In nucleotides, the CDR3 is TGTGCCAGCAGCGCGCTCGGGACACCCGAAGCTTTCTTT. It codes for CASSALGTPEAFF.